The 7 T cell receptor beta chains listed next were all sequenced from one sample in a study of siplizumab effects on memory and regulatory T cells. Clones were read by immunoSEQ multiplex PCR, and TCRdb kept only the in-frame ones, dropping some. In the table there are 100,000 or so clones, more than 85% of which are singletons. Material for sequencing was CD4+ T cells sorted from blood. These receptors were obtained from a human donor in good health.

The CDR3 spells CAISESSSPLHF. CDR3 in DNA: TGTGCCATCAGTGAGTCTAGTTCACCCCTCCACTTT. V usage is TRBV10-3 and J usage is TRBJ1-6; no firm D call. In germline, CDR1 is ENHRY, CDR2 SYGVKD. V was trimmed by 0 bases and J by 9 bases, leaving 3 bases between them. This CDR3 is built from 12 residues.

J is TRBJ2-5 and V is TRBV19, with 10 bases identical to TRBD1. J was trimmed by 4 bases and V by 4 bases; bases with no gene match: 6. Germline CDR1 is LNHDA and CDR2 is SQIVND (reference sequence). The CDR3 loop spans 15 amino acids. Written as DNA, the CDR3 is TGTGCCAGTAGTACTATCCGGGACAGGGGAGAGACCCAGTACTTC. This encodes CASSTIRDRGETQYF.

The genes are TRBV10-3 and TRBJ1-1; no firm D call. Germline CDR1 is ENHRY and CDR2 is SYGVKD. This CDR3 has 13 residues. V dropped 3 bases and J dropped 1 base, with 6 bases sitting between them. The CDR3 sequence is CAISELQNTEAFF. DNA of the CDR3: TGTGCCATCAGTGAATTGCAGAACACTGAAGCTTTCTTT.

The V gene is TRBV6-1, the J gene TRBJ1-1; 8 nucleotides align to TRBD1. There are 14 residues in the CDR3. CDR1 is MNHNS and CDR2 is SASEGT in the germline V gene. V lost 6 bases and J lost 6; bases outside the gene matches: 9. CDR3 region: CASSGTGLGPEAFF. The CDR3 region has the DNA TGTGCCAGCAGCGGGACAGGTTTGGGACCTGAAGCTTTCTTT.

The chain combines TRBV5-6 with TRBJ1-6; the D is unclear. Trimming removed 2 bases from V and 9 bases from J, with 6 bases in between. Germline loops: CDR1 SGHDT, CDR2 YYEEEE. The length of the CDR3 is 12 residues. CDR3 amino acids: CASSLRSSPLHF. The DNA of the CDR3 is TGTGCCAGCAGCTTACGGTCTTCACCCCTCCACTTT.

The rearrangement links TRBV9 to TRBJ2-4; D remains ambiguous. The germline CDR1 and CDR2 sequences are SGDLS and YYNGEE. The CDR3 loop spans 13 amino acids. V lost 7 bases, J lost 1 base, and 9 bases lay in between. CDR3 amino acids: CASFSRAKNIQYF. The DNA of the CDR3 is TGTGCCAGCTTTAGCCGGGCCAAAAACATTCAGTACTTC.

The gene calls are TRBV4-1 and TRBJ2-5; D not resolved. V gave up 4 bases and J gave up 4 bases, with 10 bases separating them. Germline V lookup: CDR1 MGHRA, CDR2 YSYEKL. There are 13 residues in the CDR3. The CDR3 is CASSPFLTETQYF. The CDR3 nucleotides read TGCGCCAGCAGCCCATTCCTGACAGAGACCCAGTACTTC.